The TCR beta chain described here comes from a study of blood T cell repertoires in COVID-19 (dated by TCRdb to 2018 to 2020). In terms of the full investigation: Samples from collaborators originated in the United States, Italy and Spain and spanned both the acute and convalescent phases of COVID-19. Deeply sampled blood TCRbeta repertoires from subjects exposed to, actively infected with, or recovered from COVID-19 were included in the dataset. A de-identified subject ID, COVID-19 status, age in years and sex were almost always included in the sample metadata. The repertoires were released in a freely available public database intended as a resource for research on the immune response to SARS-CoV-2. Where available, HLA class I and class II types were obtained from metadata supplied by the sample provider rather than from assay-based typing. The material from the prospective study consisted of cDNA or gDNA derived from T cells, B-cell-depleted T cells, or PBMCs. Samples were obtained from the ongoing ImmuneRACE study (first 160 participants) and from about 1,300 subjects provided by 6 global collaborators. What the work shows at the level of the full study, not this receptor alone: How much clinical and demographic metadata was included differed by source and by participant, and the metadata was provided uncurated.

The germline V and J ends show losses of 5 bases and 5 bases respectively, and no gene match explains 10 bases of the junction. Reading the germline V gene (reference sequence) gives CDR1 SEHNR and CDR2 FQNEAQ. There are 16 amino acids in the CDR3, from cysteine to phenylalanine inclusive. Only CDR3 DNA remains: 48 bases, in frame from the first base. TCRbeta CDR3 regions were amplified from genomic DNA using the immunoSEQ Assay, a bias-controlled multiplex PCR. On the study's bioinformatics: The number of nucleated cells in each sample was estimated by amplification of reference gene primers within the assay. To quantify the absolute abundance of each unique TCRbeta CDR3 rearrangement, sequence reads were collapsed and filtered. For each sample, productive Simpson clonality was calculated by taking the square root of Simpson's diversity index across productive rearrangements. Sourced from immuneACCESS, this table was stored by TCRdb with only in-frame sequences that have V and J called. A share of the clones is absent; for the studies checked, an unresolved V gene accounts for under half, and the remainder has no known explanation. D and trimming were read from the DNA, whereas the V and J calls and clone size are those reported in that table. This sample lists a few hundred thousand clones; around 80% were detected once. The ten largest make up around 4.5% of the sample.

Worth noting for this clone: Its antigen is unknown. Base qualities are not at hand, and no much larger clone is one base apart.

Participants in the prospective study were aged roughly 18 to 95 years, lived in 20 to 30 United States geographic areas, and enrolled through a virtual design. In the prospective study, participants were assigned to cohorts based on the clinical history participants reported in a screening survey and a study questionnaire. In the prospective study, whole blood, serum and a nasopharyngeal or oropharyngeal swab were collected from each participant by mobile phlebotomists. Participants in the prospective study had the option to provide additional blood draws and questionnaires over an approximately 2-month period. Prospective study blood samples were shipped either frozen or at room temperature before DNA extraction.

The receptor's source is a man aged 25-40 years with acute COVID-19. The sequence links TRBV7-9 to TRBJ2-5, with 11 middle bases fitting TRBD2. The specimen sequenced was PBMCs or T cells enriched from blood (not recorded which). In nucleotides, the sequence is TGTGCCAGCAGCCGATACACTAGCGGGGGTGGTGAGACCCAGTACTTC. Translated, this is CASSRYTSGGGETQYF.